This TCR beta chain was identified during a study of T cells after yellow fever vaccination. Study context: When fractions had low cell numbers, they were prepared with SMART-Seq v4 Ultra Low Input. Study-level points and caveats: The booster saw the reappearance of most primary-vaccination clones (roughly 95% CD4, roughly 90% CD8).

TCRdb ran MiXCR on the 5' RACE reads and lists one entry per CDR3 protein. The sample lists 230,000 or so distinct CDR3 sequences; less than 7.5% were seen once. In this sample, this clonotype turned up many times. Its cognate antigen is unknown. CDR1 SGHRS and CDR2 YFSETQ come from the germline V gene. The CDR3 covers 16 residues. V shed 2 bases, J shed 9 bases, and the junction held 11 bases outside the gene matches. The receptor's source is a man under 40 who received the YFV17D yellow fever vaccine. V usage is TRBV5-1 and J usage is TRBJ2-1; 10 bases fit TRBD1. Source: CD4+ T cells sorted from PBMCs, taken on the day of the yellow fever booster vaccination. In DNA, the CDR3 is TGCGCCAGCAGCTTCGCCGGGACAGGGGCGATGGGTGAGCAGTTCTTC. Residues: CASSFAGTGAMGEQFF.